These T cell receptor beta chains were read from a single sample in a study of early T cells in non-severe SARS-CoV-2 infection. One entry per CDR3 protein, called by TCRdb with MiXCR from the 5' RACE reads. Here the sample spans 80,000 to 100,000 distinct CDR3 sequences, about 14% being singletons. The sequenced sample was whole blood. The receptors shown here come from an adult who was a healthcare worker with PCR-confirmed SARS-CoV-2 infection or an uninfected control (not recorded which). Both conserved end residues are part of each CDR3. Each record gives: CDR3 length, clone size, J gene, D gene, V gene, CDR3 protein, CDR3 DNA. D genes are given only for firm matches. Clone sizes are given selectively: once, few, many, or a class where the clone is expanded.

16	NA	TRBJ2-2	TRBD2	TRBV9	CASSPQSPTSGDKLFF	TGTGCCAGCAGCCCCCAGTCCCCGACTAGCGGGGATAAGCTGTTTTTT
17	NA	TRBJ1-6	NA	TRBV21-1	CASSRRWGRAIDSPLHF	TGTGCCAGCAGCCGCCGATGGGGCAGGGCGATTGATTCACCCCTCCACTTT
14	NA	TRBJ1-2	TRBD1	TRBV20-1	CSARGQGTTYGYTF	TGCAGTGCTAGAGGACAGGGCACCACCTATGGCTACACCTTC
15	few	TRBJ2-1	TRBD1	TRBV27	CASRMTGDPLHEQFF	TGTGCCAGCAGAATGACAGGGGACCCTCTGCATGAGCAGTTCTTC
12	few	TRBJ1-2	TRBD1	TRBV28	CASSKTGYGYTF	TGTGCCAGCAGTAAGACAGGGTATGGCTACACCTTC
16	few	TRBJ2-3	TRBD2	TRBV12-3/TRBV12-4	CASSFRTSGVSDTQYF	TGTGCCAGCAGTTTCCGGACTAGCGGGGTCTCAGATACGCAGTATTTT
16	few	TRBJ1-2	NA	TRBV4-2	CASSQDWTARNYGYTF	TGTGCCAGCAGCCAAGACTGGACAGCTCGGAACTATGGCTACACCTTC
14	NA	TRBJ1-5	NA	TRBV18	CASSPGRSNQPQHF	TGTGCCAGCTCACCAGGGAGGAGCAATCAGCCCCAGCATTTT
11	NA	TRBJ2-5	NA	TRBV2	CASRTTETQYF	TGTGCCAGCAGGACCACAGAGACCCAGTACTTC
14	many	TRBJ2-7	TRBD1	TRBV7-9	CASSLVGGEYEQYF	TGTGCCAGCAGCTTAGTAGGGGGCGAGTACGAGCAGTACTTC
11	NA	TRBJ1-2	TRBD1	TRBV10-2	CAVTGVGGYTF	TGCGCAGTAACAGGGGTTGGTGGCTACACCTTC
14	few	TRBJ1-5	NA	TRBV20-1	CSAYDLYSNQPQHF	TGCAGTGCTTACGACCTTTATAGCAATCAGCCCCAGCATTTT
15	few	TRBJ1-6	TRBD1	TRBV30	CAWNLGQGVNSPLHF	TGTGCCTGGAATCTGGGACAGGGGGTAAATTCACCCCTCCACTTT
13	NA	TRBJ2-2	NA	TRBV6-2/TRBV6-3	CASSPVGGRELFF	TGTGCCAGCAGCCCCGTTGGGGGCCGGGAGCTGTTTTTT
13	few	TRBJ2-2	TRBD2	TRBV6-5	CATLAGGRGELFF	TGTGCCACCCTAGCGGGGGGCCGGGGGGAGCTGTTTTTT
18	NA	TRBJ2-3	TRBD2	TRBV13	CASRPGTSGGAWADTQYF	TGTGCCAGCAGGCCCGGGACTAGCGGGGGGGCCTGGGCAGATACGCAGTATTTT
13	NA	TRBJ2-5	NA	TRBV3-1	CASSQRGGETQYF	TGTGCCAGCAGCCAAAGGGGAGGCGAGACCCAGTACTTC
13	few	TRBJ2-1	NA	TRBV6-2/TRBV6-3	CASSYPGLLWQFF	TGTGCCAGCAGTTACCCTGGACTGCTCTGGCAGTTCTTC
15	NA	TRBJ1-4	TRBD1	TRBV9	CASSADRDRAEKLFF	TGTGCCAGCAGCGCCGACCGGGACAGGGCGGAAAAACTGTTTTTT
12	NA	TRBJ2-7	NA	TRBV6-2/TRBV6-3	CASSYGTLEQYF	TGTGCCAGCAGTTACGGCACCCTGGAGCAGTACTTC
15	NA	TRBJ2-3	TRBD1	TRBV11-1	CASSSIDRAPDTQYF	TGTGCCAGCAGCTCCATAGACAGGGCCCCCGATACGCAGTATTTT
14	many	TRBJ1-6	NA	TRBV5-6	CASSLPRGNSPLHF	TGTGCCAGCAGCTTACCAAGGGGTAATTCACCCCTCCACTTT
16	few	TRBJ1-1	NA	TRBV4-2	CASSQEAGTLNTEAFF	TGTGCCAGCAGCCAAGAGGCGGGGACACTGAACACTGAAGCTTTCTTT
15	NA	TRBJ2-3	NA	TRBV18	CASSPGRISTDTQYF	TGTGCCAGCTCACCAGGGAGGATTAGCACAGATACGCAGTATTTT
13	many	TRBJ1-2	NA	TRBV28	CAVERNSNYGYTF	TGTGCCGTAGAACGGAATTCTAACTATGGCTACACCTTC
14	many	TRBJ2-7	TRBD1	TRBV27	CASSPGQGIYEQYF	TGTGCCAGCAGTCCGGGACAGGGGATCTACGAGCAGTACTTC
15	few	TRBJ2-5	TRBD1	TRBV6-1	CASSKTGGYQETQYF	TGTGCCAGCAGTAAGACAGGGGGCTACCAAGAGACCCAGTACTTC
12	NA	TRBJ1-2	NA	TRBV7-9	CASSLDTYGYTF	TGTGCCAGCAGCTTAGATACCTATGGCTACACCTTC
12	few	TRBJ2-2	NA	TRBV29-1	CSVSRPTGELFF	TGCAGCGTATCCCGTCCCACCGGGGAGCTGTTTTTT
12	NA	TRBJ2-7	NA	TRBV10-3	CAISEGQYEQYF	TGTGCCATCAGTGAGGGACAATACGAGCAGTACTTC
14	few	TRBJ1-2	NA	TRBV28	CASSLLRQNYGYTF	TGTGCCAGCAGTTTACTTAGGCAGAACTATGGCTACACCTTC
16	many	TRBJ2-5	TRBD2	TRBV27	CASSLYPSGGDETQYF	TGTGCCAGCAGTTTATACCCTAGCGGGGGGGACGAGACCCAGTACTTC
12	few	TRBJ2-7	NA	TRBV20-1	CSASRLASEQYF	TGCAGTGCTAGTAGGTTAGCTTCCGAGCAGTACTTC
17	NA	TRBJ1-4	NA	TRBV20-1	CSAPLTGALSSYEKLFF	TGCAGTGCCCCTTTAACGGGGGCCCTCTCATCTTATGAAAAACTGTTTTTT
15	NA	TRBJ2-5	TRBD1	TRBV13	CASSYGTGSQETQYF	TGTGCCAGCAGCTACGGGACAGGATCGCAAGAGACCCAGTACTTC
12	many	TRBJ1-6	NA	TRBV6-5	CASSLGNSPLHF	TGTGCCAGCAGTCTGGGAAATTCACCCCTCCACTTT
16	many	TRBJ1-4	NA	TRBV4-2	CASSLTGTAYNEKLFF	TGTGCCAGCAGCCTTACCGGGACGGCTTATAATGAAAAACTGTTTTTT
16	few	TRBJ2-1	NA	TRBV11-2	CASSSGGGPSYNEQFF	TGTGCCAGCAGCTCTGGAGGCGGGCCGTCCTACAATGAGCAGTTCTTC
15	few	TRBJ2-7	TRBD1	TRBV19	CASSITGTGEGEQYF	TGTGCCAGTAGTATCACCGGGACAGGGGAAGGCGAGCAGTACTTC
12	NA	TRBJ1-1	TRBD1	TRBV10-3	CAIRDRGYEAFF	TGTGCCATCAGGGACAGGGGTTATGAAGCTTTCTTT
16	few	TRBJ2-2	TRBD1	TRBV5-1	CASSSNRGGRTGELFF	TGCGCCAGCAGCAGTAACAGGGGCGGGCGCACCGGGGAGCTGTTTTTT
17	NA	TRBJ1-5	TRBD1	TRBV18	CASSSIGGSASNQPQHF	TGTGCCAGCTCATCAATAGGGGGCTCAGCCAGCAATCAGCCCCAGCATTTT
11	few	TRBJ1-2	NA	TRBV24-1	CATENEDGYTF	TGTGCCACCGAGAACGAGGATGGCTACACCTTC
14	many	TRBJ2-1	NA	TRBV6-1	CASSEAPGLVEQFF	TGTGCCAGCAGTGAAGCGCCAGGCCTAGTTGAGCAGTTCTTC
15	many	TRBJ1-2	TRBD1	TRBV25-1	CASSESYSGGVGYTF	TGTGCCAGCAGTGAATCGTACTCAGGGGGCGTTGGCTACACCTTC
15	NA	TRBJ2-2	NA	TRBV5-5	CASSPRETRTGELFF	TGTGCCAGCAGCCCCCGAGAGACTAGAACCGGGGAGCTGTTTTTT